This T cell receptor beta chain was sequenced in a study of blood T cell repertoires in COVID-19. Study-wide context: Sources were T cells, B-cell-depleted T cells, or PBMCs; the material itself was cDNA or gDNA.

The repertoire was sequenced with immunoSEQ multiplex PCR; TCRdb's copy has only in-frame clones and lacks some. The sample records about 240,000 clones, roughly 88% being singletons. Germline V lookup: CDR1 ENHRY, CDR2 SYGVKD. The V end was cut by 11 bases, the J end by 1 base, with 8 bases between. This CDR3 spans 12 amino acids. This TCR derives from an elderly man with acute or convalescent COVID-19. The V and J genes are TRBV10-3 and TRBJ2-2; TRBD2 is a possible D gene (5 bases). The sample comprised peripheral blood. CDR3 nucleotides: TGTGCCTCCGGAGGGAACACCGGGGAGCTGTTTTTT. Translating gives CASGGNTGELFF.